This T cell receptor beta chain was sequenced for a study of OX40 agonist ivuxolimab in advanced cancers. Study-level background: The costimulatory receptor OX40 (CD134) was targeted by ivuxolimab, a fully human IgG2 agonistic monoclonal antibody. In the dose-escalation cohort, roughly 80% of patients were male, and the mean age was approximately 55 years, with a range of roughly 20 to 80. Peripheral TCRbeta sequencing was intended to test whether TCR sequence diversity was altered and clonal T-cell expansion was caused by ivuxolimab. Intravenous ivuxolimab was administered to patients every 2 weeks at six dose levels: 0.01, 0.1, 0.3, 1.5, 3 and 10 mg/kg. Among the roughly 50 dose-escalation patients, about 20 had hepatocellular carcinoma, approximately 15 melanoma, 9 renal cell carcinoma and 9 head and neck cancer. Patients were allowed to have had prior anti-PD-1, anti-PD-L1 or anti-CTLA-4 therapy, and approximately 41% of the dose-escalation patients had previously received checkpoint inhibitors. The paper describes the monotherapy dose-escalation part (N ≈ 49 patients) of the phase I trial of ivuxolimab. Three dose-escalation patients achieved partial responses, one with hepatocellular carcinoma and two with cutaneous melanoma.

CDR1 MDHEN and CDR2 SYDVKM were looked up in the germline V gene. Its CDR3 holds 14 amino acids, cysteine through phenylalanine. Only CDR3 DNA is held: 42 bases, read in frame from base 1. Trimming costs V 6 bases and J 3 bases, and their ends lie 15 bases apart. The trial excluded patients who had a history of autoimmune disease or who were on systemic immunosuppression. Peripheral blood for TCR sequencing was collected from all dose cohorts at baseline, on cycle 4 day 1, and on cycle 7 day 1. Samples came from an open-label, multicenter, first-in-human phase I dose-escalation trial of ivuxolimab. Adults with locally advanced or metastatic melanoma, renal cell, hepatocellular, or head and neck squamous cell carcinoma were enrolled in the trial. Before TCR sequencing, CD4+ T cells and CD8+ T cells from peripheral blood were sorted into separate populations. To sequence the TCRbeta CDR3 region, genomic DNA was isolated from the sorted cells. The immunoSEQ Assay was used for sequencing of TCRbeta CDR3 regions. TCRdb mirrors the immuneACCESS table, restricted to in-frame sequences. Some clones are absent from its copies; in checked studies, under half trace to an unresolved V gene, and the reason for the others is unknown. The sample table lists just over 95,000 clones, over 75% of them with a count of one. Clones ranked in the top ten supply about 4.1% of the sample.

A note on this clone: Its antigen is still unknown. Qualities for individual bases were not recorded, and no much larger clone is one base off.

General study outcomes and caveats: Partial responders in the 0.1-3.0 mg/kg groups had among the lowest normalized peripheral clonal expansion, especially among CD8+ T cells. The antigen specificity of the clonally expanded peripheral T cells was not determined. Low levels of normalized T-cell clonal expansion were also seen in some nonresponding patients. After ivuxolimab, more expanded clones were found on average in CD8+ T cells than in CD4+ T cells. At doses from 0.1 to 3.0 mg/kg, clonal expansion was seen in both CD4+ and CD8+ blood T cells between baseline and week 6.

This chain is built from TRBV28 and TRBJ2-7; TRBD2 might be the D gene, on 6 matching bases. This TCR came from an adult with an advanced solid tumor such as melanoma, head and neck, liver or kidney cancer. This specimen consisted of CD4+ or CD8+ T cells sorted from blood, obtained in a trial of the OX40 agonist ivuxolimab. The sequence in DNA is TGTGCCAGCAGGATTAGCGGAGGGGACTACGAGCAGTACTTC. This translates into CASRISGGDYEQYF.